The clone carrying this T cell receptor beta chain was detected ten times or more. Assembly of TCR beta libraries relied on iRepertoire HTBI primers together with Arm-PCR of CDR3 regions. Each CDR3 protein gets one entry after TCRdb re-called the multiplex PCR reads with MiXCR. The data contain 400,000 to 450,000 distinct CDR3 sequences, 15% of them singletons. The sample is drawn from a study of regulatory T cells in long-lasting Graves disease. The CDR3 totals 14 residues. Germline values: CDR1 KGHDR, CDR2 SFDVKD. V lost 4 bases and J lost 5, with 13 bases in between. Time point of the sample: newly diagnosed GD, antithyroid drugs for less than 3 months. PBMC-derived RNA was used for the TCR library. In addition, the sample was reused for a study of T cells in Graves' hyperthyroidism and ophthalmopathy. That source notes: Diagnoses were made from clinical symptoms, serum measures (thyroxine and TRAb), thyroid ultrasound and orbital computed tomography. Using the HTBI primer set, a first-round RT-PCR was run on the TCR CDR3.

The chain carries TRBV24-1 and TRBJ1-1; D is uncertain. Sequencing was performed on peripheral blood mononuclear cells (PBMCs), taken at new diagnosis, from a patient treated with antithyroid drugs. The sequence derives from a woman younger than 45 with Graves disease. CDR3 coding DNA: TGTGCCACCAGTGACCCCGGATCCCGTACTGAAGCTTTCTTT. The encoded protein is CATSDPGSRTEAFF.